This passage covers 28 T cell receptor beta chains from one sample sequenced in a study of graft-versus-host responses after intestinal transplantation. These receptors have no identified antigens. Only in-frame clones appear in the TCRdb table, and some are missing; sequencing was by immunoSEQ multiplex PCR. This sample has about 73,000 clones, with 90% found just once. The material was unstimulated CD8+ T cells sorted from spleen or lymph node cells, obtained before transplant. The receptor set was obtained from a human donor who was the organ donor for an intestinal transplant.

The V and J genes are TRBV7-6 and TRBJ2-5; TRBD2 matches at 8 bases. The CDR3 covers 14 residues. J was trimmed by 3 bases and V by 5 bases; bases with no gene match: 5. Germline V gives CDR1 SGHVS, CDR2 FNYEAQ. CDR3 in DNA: TGTGCCAGCAGCCGGCGGGGGGCTGAAGAGACCCAGTACTTC. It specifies CASSRRGAEETQYF.

The CDR3 protein is CASSGYRAMTDTQYF. DNA of the CDR3: TGTGCCAGCAGCGGCTACAGGGCCATGACAGATACGCAGTATTTT. This chain uses TRBV5-6 with TRBJ2-3; a possible D gene is TRBD1 (6 bases). CDR3 length equals 15 residues. Germline V gene lookup returns CDR1 SGHDT and CDR2 YYEEEE. V gave up 4 bases and J gave up 3 bases, with 15 bases separating them.

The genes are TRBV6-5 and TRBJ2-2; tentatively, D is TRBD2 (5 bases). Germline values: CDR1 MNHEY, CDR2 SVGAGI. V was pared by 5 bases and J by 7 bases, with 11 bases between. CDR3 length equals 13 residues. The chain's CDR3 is CASSPQGGGELFF. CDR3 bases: TGTGCCAGCAGTCCCCAAGGAGGCGGGGAGCTGTTTTTT.

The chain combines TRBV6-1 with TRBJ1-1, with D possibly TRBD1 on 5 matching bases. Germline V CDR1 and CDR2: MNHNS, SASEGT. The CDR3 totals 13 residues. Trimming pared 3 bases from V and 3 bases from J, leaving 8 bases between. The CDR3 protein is CASSDQGYTEAFF. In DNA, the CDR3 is TGTGCCAGCAGTGATCAGGGCTACACTGAAGCTTTCTTT.

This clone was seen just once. The CDR3 DNA follows: TGCGCCAGCAGCCATGCGGGGGGGAATCAGCCCCAGCATTTT. This translates into CASSHAGGNQPQHF. The chain recombines TRBV4-1 with TRBJ1-5, with D maybe TRBD1 (5 bases). Germline assignment: CDR1 MGHRA and CDR2 YSYEKL. With 3 bases removed from V and 4 bases from J, the gap between germline ends came to 10 bases. The CDR3 length is 14 residues.

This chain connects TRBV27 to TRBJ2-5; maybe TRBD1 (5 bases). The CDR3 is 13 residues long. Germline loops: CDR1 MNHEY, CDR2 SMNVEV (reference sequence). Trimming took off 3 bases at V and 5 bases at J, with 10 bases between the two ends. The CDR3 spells CASSFTRDETQYF. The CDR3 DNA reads TGTGCCAGCAGTTTCACCAGGGATGAGACCCAGTACTTC.

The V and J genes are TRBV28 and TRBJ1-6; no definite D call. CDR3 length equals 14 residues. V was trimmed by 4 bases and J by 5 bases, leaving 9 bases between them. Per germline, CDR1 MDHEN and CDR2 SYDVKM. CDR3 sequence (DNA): TGTGCCAGCAGTTCGGAGCCAGATAATTCACCCCTCCACTTT. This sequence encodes CASSSEPDNSPLHF. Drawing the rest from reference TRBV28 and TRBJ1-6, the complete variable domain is DVKVTQSSRYLVKRTGEKVFLECVQDMDHENMFWYRQDPGLGLRLIYFSYDVKMKEKGDIPEGYSVSREKKERFSLILESASTNQTSMYLCASSSEPDNSPLHFGNGTRLTVT.

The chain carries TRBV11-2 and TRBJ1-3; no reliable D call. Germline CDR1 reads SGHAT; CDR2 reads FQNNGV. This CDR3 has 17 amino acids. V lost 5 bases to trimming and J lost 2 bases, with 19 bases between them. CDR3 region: CASSSPWLATPGNTIYF. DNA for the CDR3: TGTGCCAGCAGCAGTCCCTGGTTGGCAACCCCTGGAAACACCATATATTTT.

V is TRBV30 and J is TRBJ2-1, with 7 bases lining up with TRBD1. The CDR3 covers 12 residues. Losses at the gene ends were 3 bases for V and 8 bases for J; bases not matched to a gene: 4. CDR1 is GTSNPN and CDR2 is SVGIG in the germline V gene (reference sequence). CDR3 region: CAWSGQVYEQFF. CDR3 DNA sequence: TGTGCCTGGAGCGGACAGGTCTATGAGCAGTTCTTC.

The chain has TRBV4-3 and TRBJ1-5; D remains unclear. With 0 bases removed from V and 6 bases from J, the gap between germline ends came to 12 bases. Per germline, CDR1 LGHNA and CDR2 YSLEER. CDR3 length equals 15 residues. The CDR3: CASSQDISGVQPQHF. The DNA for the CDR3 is TGCGCCAGCAGCCAAGATATATCGGGAGTTCAGCCCCAGCATTTT.

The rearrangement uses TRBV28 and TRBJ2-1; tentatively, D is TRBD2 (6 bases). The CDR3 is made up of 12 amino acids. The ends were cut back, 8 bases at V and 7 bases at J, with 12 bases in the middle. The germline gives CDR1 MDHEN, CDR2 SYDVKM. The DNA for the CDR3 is TGTGCCAGCTTTCAGGAGGGAAATGAGCAGTTCTTC. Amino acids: CASFQEGNEQFF.

DNA for the CDR3: TGTGCCAGCAGGACCTTAGCGAACACTGAAGCTTTCTTT. Protein: CASRTLANTEAFF. V and J are TRBV27 and TRBJ1-1; D uncertain. This CDR3 spans 13 amino acids. With 6 bases removed from V and 1 base from J, the gap between germline ends came to 9 bases. Per germline, CDR1 MNHEY and CDR2 SMNVEV (reference sequence).

The CDR3 reads CASSLRQGNQPQHF. The CDR3 region has the DNA TGTGCCAGCAGTCTAAGACAGGGCAATCAGCCCCAGCATTTT. The V gene is TRBV28, the J gene TRBJ1-5; D might be TRBD1 (6 bases). This CDR3 has 14 residues. CDR1 is MDHEN and CDR2 is SYDVKM in the germline V gene. V lost 5 bases, J lost 2 bases, and 10 bases lay in between.

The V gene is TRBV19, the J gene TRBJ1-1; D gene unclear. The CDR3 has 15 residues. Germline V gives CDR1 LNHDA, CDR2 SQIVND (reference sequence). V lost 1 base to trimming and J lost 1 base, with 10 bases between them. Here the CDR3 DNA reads TGTGCCAGTAGTATAGGTGGAGCGACGAACACTGAAGCTTTCTTT. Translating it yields CASSIGGATNTEAFF. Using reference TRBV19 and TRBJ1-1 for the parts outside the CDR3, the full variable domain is DGGITQSPKYLFRKEGQNVTLSCEQNLNHDAMYWYRQDPGQGLRLIYYSQIVNDFQKGDIAEGYSVSREKKESFPLTVTSAQKNPTAFYLCASSIGGATNTEAFFGQGTRLTVV.

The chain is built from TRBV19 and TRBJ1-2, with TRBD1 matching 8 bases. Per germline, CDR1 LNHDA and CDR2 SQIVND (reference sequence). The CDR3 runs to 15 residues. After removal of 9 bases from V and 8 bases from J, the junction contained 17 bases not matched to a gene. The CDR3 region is CARTNRQGRTIGYTF. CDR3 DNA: TGTGCCAGGACGAATCGACAGGGGCGAACTATAGGCTACACCTTC.

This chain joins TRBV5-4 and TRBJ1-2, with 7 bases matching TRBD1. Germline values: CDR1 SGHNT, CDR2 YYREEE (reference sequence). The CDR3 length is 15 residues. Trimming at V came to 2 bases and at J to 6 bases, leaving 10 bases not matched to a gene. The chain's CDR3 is CASSFIATGEDGYTF. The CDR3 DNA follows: TGTGCCAGCAGCTTTATCGCAACAGGGGAGGATGGCTACACCTTC.

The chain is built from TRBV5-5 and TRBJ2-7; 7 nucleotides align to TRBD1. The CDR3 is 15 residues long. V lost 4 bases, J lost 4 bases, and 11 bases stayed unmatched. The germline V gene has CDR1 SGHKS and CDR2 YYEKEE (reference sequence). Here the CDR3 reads CASSQTRGTVYEQYV. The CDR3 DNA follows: TGTGCCAGCAGCCAGACACGAGGGACAGTTTACGAGCAGTACGTC.

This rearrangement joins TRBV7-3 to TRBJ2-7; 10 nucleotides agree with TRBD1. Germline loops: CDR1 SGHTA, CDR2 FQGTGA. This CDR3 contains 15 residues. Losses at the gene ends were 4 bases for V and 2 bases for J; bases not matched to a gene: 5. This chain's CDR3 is CASSSPDRGPYEQYV. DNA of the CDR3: TGTGCCAGCAGCTCCCCCGACAGGGGGCCCTACGAGCAGTACGTC.

The CDR3 region is CASIEGPYNSPLHF. For the CDR3, the DNA is TGTGCCAGCATTGAGGGCCCCTATAATTCACCCCTCCACTTT. The chain recombines TRBV6-6 with TRBJ1-6; no reliable D call. CDR3 length: 14 residues. V gave up 7 bases and J gave up 2 bases, with 9 bases separating them. The germline gives CDR1 MNHNY, CDR2 SVGAGI (reference sequence).

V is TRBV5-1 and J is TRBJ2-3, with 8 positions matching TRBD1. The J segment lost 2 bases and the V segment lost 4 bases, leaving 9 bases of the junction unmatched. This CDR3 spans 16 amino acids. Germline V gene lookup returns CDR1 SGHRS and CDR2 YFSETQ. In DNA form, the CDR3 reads TGCGCCAGCAGCGGCCAGGGGGCGCTGGCCACAGATACGCAGTATTTT. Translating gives CASSGQGALATDTQYF. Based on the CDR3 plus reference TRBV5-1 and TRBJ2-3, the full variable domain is KAGVTQTPRYLIKTRGQQVTLSCSPISGHRSVSWYQQTPGQGLQFLFEYFSETQRNKGNFPGRFSGRQFSNSRSEMNVSTLELGDSALYLCASSGQGALATDTQYFGPGTRLTVL.

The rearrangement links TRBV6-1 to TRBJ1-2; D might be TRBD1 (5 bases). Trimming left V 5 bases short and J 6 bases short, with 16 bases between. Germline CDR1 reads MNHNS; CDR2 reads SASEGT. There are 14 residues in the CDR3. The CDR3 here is CASSPFRDDDGYTF. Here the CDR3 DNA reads TGTGCCAGCAGTCCCTTCAGGGATGATGATGGCTACACCTTC.

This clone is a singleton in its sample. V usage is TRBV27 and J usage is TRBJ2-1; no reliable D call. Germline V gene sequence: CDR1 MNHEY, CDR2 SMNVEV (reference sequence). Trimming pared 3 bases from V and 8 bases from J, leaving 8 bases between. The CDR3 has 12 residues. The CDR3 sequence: CASSFSLDEQFF. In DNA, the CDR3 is TGTGCCAGCAGTTTCAGTCTCGATGAGCAGTTCTTC.

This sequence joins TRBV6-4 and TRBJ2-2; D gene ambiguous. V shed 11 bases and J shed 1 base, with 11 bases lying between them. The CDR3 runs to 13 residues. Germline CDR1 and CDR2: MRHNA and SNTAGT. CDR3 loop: CARRTENTGELFF. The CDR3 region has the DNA TGTGCCCGAAGAACAGAGAACACCGGGGAGCTGTTTTTT.

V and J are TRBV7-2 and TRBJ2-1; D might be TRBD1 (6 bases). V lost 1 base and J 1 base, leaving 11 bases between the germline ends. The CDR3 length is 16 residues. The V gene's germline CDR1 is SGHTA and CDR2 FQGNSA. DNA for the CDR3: TGTGCCAGCAGCTTAGTCGGGCAGGGGTCCTACAATGAGCAGTTCTTC. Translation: CASSLVGQGSYNEQFF.

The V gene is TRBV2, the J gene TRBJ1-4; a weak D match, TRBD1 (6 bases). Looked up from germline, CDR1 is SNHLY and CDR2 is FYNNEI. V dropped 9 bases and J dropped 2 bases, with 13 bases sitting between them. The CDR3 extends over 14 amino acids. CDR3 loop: CASLRGRTNEKLFF. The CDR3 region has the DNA TGTGCCAGTCTCAGGGGCAGGACTAATGAAAAACTGTTTTTT.

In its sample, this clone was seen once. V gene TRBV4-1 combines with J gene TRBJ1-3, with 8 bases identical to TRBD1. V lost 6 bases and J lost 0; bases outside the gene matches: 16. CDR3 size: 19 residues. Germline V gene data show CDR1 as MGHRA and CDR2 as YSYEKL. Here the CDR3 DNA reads TGCGCCAGCAGTTCTCTTGCTAATGACAGGGGAAGCTCTGGAAACACCATATATTTT. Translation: CASSSLANDRGSSGNTIYF.

In DNA form, the CDR3 reads TGCAGCGTTGAAGATTCCCGGGAGGTGGACACCATATATTTT. Its translation: CSVEDSREVDTIYF. The chain employs TRBV29-1 and TRBJ1-3; no definite D call. The CDR3 sequence is 14 residues long. Germline V lookup: CDR1 SQVTM, CDR2 ANQGSEA. Deletions cut 0 bases from V and 8 bases from J, with 14 bases between.

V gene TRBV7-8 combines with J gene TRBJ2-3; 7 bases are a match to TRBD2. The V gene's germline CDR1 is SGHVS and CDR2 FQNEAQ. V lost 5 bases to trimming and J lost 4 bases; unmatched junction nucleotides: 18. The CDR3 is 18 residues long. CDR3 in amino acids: CASSHRSTMRGKADTQYF. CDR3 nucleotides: TGTGCCAGCAGCCATCGGTCGACTATGCGGGGGAAGGCAGATACGCAGTATTTT.